Presented here are 23 T cell receptor beta chains from one specimen sequenced in a study of T cell responses to AZD1222 COVID-19 vaccine. The table came from immunoSEQ multiplex PCR; TCRdb's copy has only in-frame clones and leaves some out. The sample consists of approximately 150,000 clones, roughly 92% of them appearing once. The specimen comprised peripheral blood, sampled on day 0 of AZD1222 vaccination. Receptors were obtained from an adult in good health.

V gene TRBV5-1 combines with J gene TRBJ1-5; D is uncertain. The V end was cut by 0 bases, the J end by 9 bases, with 7 bases between. The CDR3 has 12 amino acids. Germline loops: CDR1 SGHRS, CDR2 YFSETQ. CDR3 in DNA: TGCGCCAGCAGCTTGGGTAAAAGGCCCCAGCATTTT. It yields the protein CASSLGKRPQHF.

The genes are TRBV10-3 and TRBJ1-1, with D uncertain. This CDR3 is 14 amino acids long. Germline V gene sequence: CDR1 ENHRY, CDR2 SYGVKD. Trimming left V 4 bases short and J 1 base short, with 10 bases between. The CDR3 nucleotides read TGTGCCATCAGTGCCCTTCCTGCGAACACTGAAGCTTTCTTT. Protein product: CAISALPANTEAFF.

The count of this clone is one. The chain combines TRBV5-4 with TRBJ2-7; 7 nucleotides match TRBD2. There are 14 residues in the CDR3. V shed 4 bases, J shed 2 bases, and the junction held 6 bases outside the gene matches. Germline values: CDR1 SGHNT, CDR2 YYREEE (reference sequence). The CDR3 coding sequence is TGTGCCAGCAGCCCATCCGCGGGAGCCTACGAGCAGTACTTC. Translated: CASSPSAGAYEQYF.

The rearrangement joins TRBV18 to TRBJ1-2, with 7 bases lining up with TRBD1. CDR3 length: 13 amino acids. From germline, CDR1 is KGHSH and CDR2 LQKENI. V shed 6 bases, J shed 6 bases, and the junction held 7 bases outside the gene matches. CDR3 sequence (DNA): TGTGCCAGCTCCCTACCTCAGGGGGATGGCTACACCTTC. This sequence encodes CASSLPQGDGYTF.

Note on this clone: Other DNA variants within this sample encode the same CDR3. The CDR3, as DNA: TGCAGCGGACTGAACACTGAAGCTTTCTTT. Protein: CSGLNTEAFF. The genes are TRBV29-1 and TRBJ1-1; D remains ambiguous. Germline values: CDR1 SQVTM, CDR2 ANQGSEA. Deletions cut 7 bases from V and 0 bases from J, with 3 bases between. The CDR3 length is 10 residues.

The chain is built from TRBV19 and TRBJ2-5, with a possible D match to TRBD1 (6 bases). The germline V and J ends were trimmed by 3 bases and 5 bases, with 16 bases remaining between them. From germline, CDR1 is LNHDA and CDR2 SQIVND (reference sequence). The CDR3 loop spans 15 amino acids. The CDR3 protein is CASSMQGMGKETQYF. In DNA form, the CDR3 reads TGTGCCAGTAGTATGCAGGGGATGGGTAAGGAGACCCAGTACTTC.

The gene calls are TRBV7-9 and TRBJ2-3; perhaps TRBD2 as D (6 bases). From germline, CDR1 is SEHNR and CDR2 FQNEAQ (reference sequence). The ends were cut back, 6 bases at V and 7 bases at J, with 23 bases in the middle. This CDR3 contains 16 residues. Written as DNA, the CDR3 is TGTGCCAGCAGACAAAGCGGGTTACGCGTGGCGAATACGCAGTATTTT. It codes for CASRQSGLRVANTQYF.

The chain couples TRBV7-9 to TRBJ2-7; TRBD2 is a possible D gene (6 bases). Trimming stripped 0 bases from V and 7 bases from J, with 25 bases between. The CDR3 runs 18 residues. Germline V gives CDR1 SEHNR, CDR2 FQNEAQ (reference sequence). In DNA, the CDR3 is TGTGCCAGCAGCTTAGCGGATACTAAACGGGACTCTTCGCGTGAGCAGTACTTC. Its protein product is CASSLADTKRDSSREQYF.

In DNA, the CDR3 is TGTGCCAGCAGCCCCCGGGACGCAGAGACCCAGTACTTC. Amino acid sequence: CASSPRDAETQYF. The chain carries TRBV5-8 and TRBJ2-5; either TRBD1 or TRBD2 may fit D (5 bases each). Trimming stripped 4 bases from V and 4 bases from J, with 11 bases between. CDR3 size: 13 residues. Germline CDR1 reads SGHTS; CDR2 reads YDEGEE.

The CDR3: CASSRLSAGYSYEQYF. The CDR3 nucleotides are TGTGCCAGCAGCCGCCTGAGTGCGGGCTACTCCTACGAGCAGTACTTC. The chain carries TRBV7-9 and TRBJ2-7, with TRBD2 as a possible D gene (5 bases). Looked up from germline, CDR1 is SEHNR and CDR2 is FQNEAQ (reference sequence). Between the trimmed V and J ends, which lost 5 bases and 0 bases, there was a span of 17 bases. The CDR3 totals 16 residues.

The chain uses TRBV18 and TRBJ2-6; D may be TRBD1 or TRBD2 (5 bases each). Germline V gene data show CDR1 as KGHSH and CDR2 as LQKENI. Trimming took 0 bases from V and 4 from J, leaving 10 bases between them. The CDR3 has 16 amino acids. In DNA, the CDR3 is TGTGCCAGCTCACCACCGAAGGGGACCGGGGCCAACGTCCTGACTTTC. Its translation: CASSPPKGTGANVLTF.

The chain employs TRBV5-4 and TRBJ2-6; D is undetermined. V shed 3 bases and J shed 0 bases, with 7 bases lying between them. There are 15 residues in the CDR3. Germline V lookup: CDR1 SGHNT, CDR2 YYREEE (reference sequence). The CDR3 bases are TGTGCCAGCAGCTCGTATAACTCTGGGGCCAACGTCCTGACTTTC. Residues: CASSSYNSGANVLTF. The variable domain in full, completed from reference TRBV5-4 and TRBJ2-6, reads ETGVTQSPTHLIKTRGQQVTLRCSSQSGHNTVSWYQQALGQGPQFIFQYYREEENGRGNFPPRFSGLQFPNYSSELNVNALELDDSALYLCASSSYNSGANVLTFGAGSRLTVL.

This clone was seen more than once but under ten times. The V and J genes are TRBV30 and TRBJ2-7, with unresolved D. The germline CDR1 and CDR2 sequences are GTSNPN and SVGIG (reference sequence). V lost 0 bases to trimming and J lost 2 bases, with 11 bases between them. This CDR3 spans 14 amino acids. CDR3 coding DNA: TGTGCCTGGAGTGTACGTCGAGAGCCCTACGAGCAGTACTTC. Protein: CAWSVRREPYEQYF.

The chain employs TRBV6-5 and TRBJ1-5; possible D gene TRBD1, 5 bases. The CDR3 consists of 15 residues. With 2 bases removed from V and 5 bases from J, the gap between germline ends came to 13 bases. Germline loops: CDR1 MNHEY, CDR2 SVGAGI. The CDR3 protein is CASSYPGRVHQPQHF. DNA for the CDR3: TGTGCCAGCAGTTACCCTGGCAGGGTGCATCAGCCCCAGCATTTT.

This sequence joins TRBV5-1 and TRBJ2-3; D is possibly TRBD1 (6 bases). CDR3 length: 13 residues. The germline V gene encodes CDR1 SGHRS and CDR2 YFSETQ. Between the trimmed V and J ends, which lost 0 bases and 4 bases, there was a span of 6 bases. CDR3 residues: CASSLGQADTQYF. The CDR3 DNA follows: TGCGCCAGCAGCTTGGGACAGGCAGATACGCAGTATTTT.

The chain recombines TRBV7-2 with TRBJ2-7; unclear D gene. Germline CDR1 SGHTA, CDR2 FQGNSA. Trimming pared 5 bases from V and 4 bases from J, leaving 12 bases between. The CDR3 covers 13 residues. The CDR3: CASSGWRLYEQYF. The CDR3 bases are TGTGCCAGCAGCGGCTGGCGTCTTTACGAGCAGTACTTC.

The V and J genes are TRBV11-2 and TRBJ1-2; D may be TRBD1 (5 bases). The CDR3 sequence is 13 residues long. V was clipped by 2 bases and J by 8 bases, with 12 bases between them. Germline CDR1 and CDR2: SGHAT and FQNNGV. The CDR3 reads CASSLSHRQGYTF. CDR3 nucleotide sequence: TGTGCCAGCAGCTTATCCCATCGACAGGGCTACACCTTC. The whole variable domain, filled in from reference TRBV11-2 and TRBJ1-2, reads EAGVAQSPRYKIIEKRQSVAFWCNPISGHATLYWYQQILGQGPKLLIQFQNNGVVDDSQLPKDRFSAERLKGVDSTLKIQPAKLEDSAVYLCASSLSHRQGYTFGSGTRLTVV.

The rearrangement links TRBV5-5 to TRBJ2-7; TRBD2 aligns across 15 bases. The CDR3 runs 15 residues. The V and J ends lost 5 bases and 7 bases, in that order; junction bases with no gene match: 7. Germline CDR1 is SGHKS and CDR2 is YYEKEE (reference sequence). CDR3 DNA: TGTGCCAGCAGGGGCGGGACTAGCGGGAGGCAAGAGCAGTACTTC. Translating it yields CASRGGTSGRQEQYF.

The rearrangement links TRBV27 to TRBJ1-3; perhaps TRBD1 as D (5 bases). Trimming pared 6 bases from V and 3 bases from J, leaving 12 bases between. The CDR3 loop spans 14 amino acids. CDR1 is MNHEY and CDR2 is SMNVEV in the germline V gene (reference sequence). This CDR3 is CASSLGGYGNTIYF. The CDR3 DNA reads TGTGCCAGCAGCCTGGGGGGATATGGAAACACCATATATTTT.

This clone showed up just once. The J gene is TRBJ1-1, the V gene TRBV29-1, with D possibly being TRBD1 (5 bases). The CDR3 runs to 17 residues. Trimming removed 1 base at V and 4 bases at J, with 22 bases between. Per the germline V gene, CDR1 is SQVTM and CDR2 is ANQGSEA. In nucleotides, the CDR3 is TGCAGCGTTGAAGGTGGAGAGGTTGACAGCGGGAGCACTGAAGCTTTCTTT. Encoded protein: CSVEGGEVDSGSTEAFF.

The V and J genes are TRBV24-1 and TRBJ2-5; 8 bases are shared with TRBD1. Germline values: CDR1 KGHDR, CDR2 SFDVKD. V dropped 3 bases and J dropped 1; count of bases not matched to a gene: 3. The CDR3 sequence is 15 residues long. As DNA, the CDR3 is TGTGCCACCAGTGATCCCGGGACAGGCCAAGAGACCCAGTACTTC. Protein product: CATSDPGTGQETQYF.

This rearrangement joins TRBV4-1 to TRBJ2-1; D is possibly TRBD2 (5 bases). The CDR3 sequence is 14 residues long. The V end lost 2 bases, the J end lost 9 bases, and 14 bases lay between the germline ends. From germline, CDR1 is MGHRA and CDR2 YSYEKL. Here the CDR3 DNA reads TGCGCCAGCAGCCAACCCACTAGAGGTGGTGAGCAGTTCTTC. Amino acid sequence: CASSQPTRGGEQFF.

The rearrangement joins TRBV6-5 to TRBJ1-4; no clear D gene. CDR3 size: 15 residues. The germline V and J ends were trimmed by 5 bases and 0 bases, with 10 bases remaining between them. Germline-derived CDR1 and CDR2 are MNHEY and SVGAGI. CDR3 sequence (DNA): TGTGCCAGCAGTCGAACAGCCGCAACTAATGAAAAACTGTTTTTT. It is translated as CASSRTAATNEKLFF.